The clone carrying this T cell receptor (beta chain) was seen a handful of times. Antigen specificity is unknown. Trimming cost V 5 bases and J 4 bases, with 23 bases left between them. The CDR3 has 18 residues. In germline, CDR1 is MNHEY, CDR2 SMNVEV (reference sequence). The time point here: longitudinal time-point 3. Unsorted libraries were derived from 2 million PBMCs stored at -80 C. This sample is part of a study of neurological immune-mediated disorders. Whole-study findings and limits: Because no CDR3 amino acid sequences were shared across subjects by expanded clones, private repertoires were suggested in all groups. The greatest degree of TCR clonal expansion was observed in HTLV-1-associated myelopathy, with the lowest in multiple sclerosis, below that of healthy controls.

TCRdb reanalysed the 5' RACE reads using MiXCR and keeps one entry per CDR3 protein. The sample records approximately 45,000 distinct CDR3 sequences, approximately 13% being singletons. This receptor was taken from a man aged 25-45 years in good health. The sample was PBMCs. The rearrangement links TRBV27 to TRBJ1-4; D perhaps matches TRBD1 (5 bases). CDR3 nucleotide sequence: TGTGCCAGCAGTCCACCTCAGGGTGGACCTCGTAGTAATGAAAAACTGTTTTTT. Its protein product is CASSPPQGGPRSNEKLFF.